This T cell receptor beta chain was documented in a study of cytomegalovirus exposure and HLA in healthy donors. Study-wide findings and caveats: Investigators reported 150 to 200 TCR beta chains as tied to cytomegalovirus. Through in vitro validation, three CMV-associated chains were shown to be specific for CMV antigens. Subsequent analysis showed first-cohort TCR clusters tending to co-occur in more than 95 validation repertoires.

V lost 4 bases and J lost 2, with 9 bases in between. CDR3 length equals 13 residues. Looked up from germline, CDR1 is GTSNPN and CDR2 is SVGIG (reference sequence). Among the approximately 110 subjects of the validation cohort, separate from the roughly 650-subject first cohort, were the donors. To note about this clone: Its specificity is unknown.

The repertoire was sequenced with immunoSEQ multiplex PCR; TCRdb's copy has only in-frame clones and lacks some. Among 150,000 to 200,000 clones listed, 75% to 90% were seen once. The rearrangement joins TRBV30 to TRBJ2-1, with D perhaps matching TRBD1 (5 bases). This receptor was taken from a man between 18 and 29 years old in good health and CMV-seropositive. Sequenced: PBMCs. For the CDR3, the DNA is TGTGCCTGGAAGCAGGGCCCCTACAATGAGCAGTTCTTC. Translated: CAWKQGPYNEQFF.